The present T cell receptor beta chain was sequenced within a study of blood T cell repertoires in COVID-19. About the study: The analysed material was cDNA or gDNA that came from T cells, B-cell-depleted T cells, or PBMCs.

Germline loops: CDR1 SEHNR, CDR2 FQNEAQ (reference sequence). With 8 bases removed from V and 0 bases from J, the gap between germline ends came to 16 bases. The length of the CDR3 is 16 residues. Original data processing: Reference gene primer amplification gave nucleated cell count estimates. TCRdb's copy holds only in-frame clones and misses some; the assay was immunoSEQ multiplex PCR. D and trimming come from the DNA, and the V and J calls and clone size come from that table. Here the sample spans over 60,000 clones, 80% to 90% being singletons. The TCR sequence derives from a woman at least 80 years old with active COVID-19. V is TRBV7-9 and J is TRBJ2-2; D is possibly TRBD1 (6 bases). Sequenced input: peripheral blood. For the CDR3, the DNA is TGTGCCAGCGTACAGGGATCTCCTACGAACACCGGGGAGCTGTTTTTT. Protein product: CASVQGSPTNTGELFF. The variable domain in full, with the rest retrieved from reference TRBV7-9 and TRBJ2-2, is DTGVSQNPRHKITKRGQNVTFRCDPISEHNRLYWYRQTLGQGPEFLTYFQNEAQLEKSRLLSDRFSAERPKGSFSTLEIQRTEQGDSAMYLCASVQGSPTNTGELFFGEGSRLTVL.